The 28 T cell receptor beta chains below come from one sample, sequenced in a study of cytomegalovirus exposure and HLA in healthy donors. Only in-frame clones appear in the TCRdb table, and some are missing; sequencing was by immunoSEQ multiplex PCR. The sample has some 190,000 clones, about 83% seen once. Sequencing input: PBMCs. The receptors were sampled from a woman between 18 and 30 years old in good health and CMV-seronegative.

V usage is TRBV7-2 and J usage is TRBJ2-3; D ambiguous. Germline CDR1 and CDR2: SGHTA and FQGNSA. The CDR3 has 12 residues. V was clipped by 5 bases and J by 6 bases, with 9 bases between them. CDR3 residues: CASSARGDTQYF. CDR3 sequence (DNA): TGTGCCAGCAGCGCCCGAGGTGATACGCAGTATTTT.

Only one count was recorded for this clone. CDR3 sequence: CASSLVRTDGNTIYF. The CDR3 DNA sequence: TGTGCCAGCAGCTTAGTCCGGACTGATGGAAACACCATATATTTT. The J gene is TRBJ1-3, the V gene TRBV11-1; D ambiguous. The CDR3 length is 15 residues. The germline CDR1 and CDR2 sequences are SGHAT and FQDESV (reference sequence). Between the trimmed V and J ends, which lost 1 base and 3 bases, there was a span of 10 bases.

The genes are TRBV9 and TRBJ2-1; 7 bases agree with TRBD1. This CDR3 comprises 15 residues. Unmatched junction bases numbered 4, after V lost 4 bases and J lost 0 bases. Germline V CDR1 and CDR2: SGDLS, YYNGEE. The CDR3 bases are TGTGCCAGCAGCCCTAGACAGGGCTCCTACAATGAGCAGTTCTTC. Its protein product is CASSPRQGSYNEQFF.

This rearrangement joins TRBV30 to TRBJ2-6; D unclear. Germline V gives CDR1 GTSNPN, CDR2 SVGIG (reference sequence). V lost 1 base, J lost 4 bases, and 5 bases lay in between. The CDR3 runs 13 residues. CDR3 in amino acids: CAWSGAGANVLTF. The CDR3 DNA reads as TGTGCCTGGAGTGGAGCAGGGGCCAACGTCCTGACTTTC.

V and J are TRBV15 and TRBJ1-6; 9 nucleotides align to TRBD1. Germline-derived CDR1 and CDR2 are LNHNV and YYDKDF (reference sequence). After removal of 1 base from V and 7 bases from J, the junction contained 8 bases not matched to a gene. This CDR3 is 17 amino acids long. CDR3 sequence reads: CATSRGGGQGKNSPLHF. DNA for the CDR3: TGTGCCACCAGCAGAGGTGGGGGACAGGGTAAGAATTCACCCCTCCACTTT. Complete variable domain (other parts from reference TRBV15 and TRBJ1-6): DAMVIQNPRYQVTQFGKPVTLSCSQTLNHNVMYWYQQKSSQAPKLLFHYYDKDFNNEADTPDNFQSRRPNTSFCFLDIRSPGLGDTAMYLCATSRGGGQGKNSPLHFGNGTRLTVT.

The genes are TRBV5-1 and TRBJ2-7; tentatively, D is TRBD1 (5 bases). CDR3 length: 16 residues. Trimming took off 0 bases at V and 3 bases at J, with 16 bases between the two ends. Germline assignment: CDR1 SGHRS and CDR2 YFSETQ. The CDR3 coding sequence is TGCGCCAGCAGCTTGGGGGGCAGCACGACATACTACGAGCAGTACTTC. Its protein product is CASSLGGSTTYYEQYF.

This rearrangement joins TRBV7-2 to TRBJ2-1; 9 bases agree with TRBD2. The CDR3 is 15 amino acids. V lost 1 base and J lost 6; bases outside the gene matches: 4. The V gene's germline CDR1 is SGHTA and CDR2 FQGNSA. The CDR3 region is CASSLGGGATNEQFF. Here the CDR3 DNA reads TGTGCCAGCAGCTTAGGCGGGGGGGCCACCAATGAGCAGTTCTTC.

This chain joins TRBV25-1 and TRBJ2-1; 8 bases line up with TRBD1. The V gene's germline CDR1 is MGHDK and CDR2 SYGVNS. With V trimmed by 4 bases and J by 8 bases, 16 bases remained unmatched. The CDR3 runs 17 residues. The CDR3 DNA reads TGTGCCAGCAGTGCAATTTTCCGACAGGGGTCAGGGTATGAGCAGTTCTTC. Translation: CASSAIFRQGSGYEQFF.

The V gene is TRBV5-1, the J gene TRBJ2-2; perhaps TRBD2 as D (6 bases). Trimming shortened V by 2 bases and J by 6 bases, and 14 bases separated the two germline ends. Per the germline V gene, CDR1 is SGHRS and CDR2 is YFSETQ. CDR3 size: 15 residues. DNA for the CDR3: TGCGCCAGCAGCTTTCGCGGCGGGGATTCCGGGGAGCTGTTTTTT. Translating gives CASSFRGGDSGELFF.

This chain links TRBV7-2 with TRBJ2-1; 9 positions match TRBD2. V lost 2 bases and J lost 2; bases outside the gene matches: 4. The CDR3 has 16 amino acids. From germline, CDR1 is SGHTA and CDR2 FQGNSA. The CDR3 coding sequence is TGTGCCAGCAGCTTAATCGCGGGAGGGACCTACAATGAGCAGTTCTTC. Protein product: CASSLIAGGTYNEQFF.

Here the CDR3 reads CASSLRSGGPQETQYF. As DNA, the CDR3 is TGTGCCAGCAGCTTACGTAGCGGGGGGCCGCAAGAGACCCAGTACTTC. The V and J genes are TRBV7-9 and TRBJ2-5; 10 nucleotides align to TRBD2. CDR1 is SEHNR and CDR2 is FQNEAQ in the germline V gene (reference sequence). V was pared by 2 bases and J by 2 bases, with 5 bases of the junction left unmatched. The CDR3 is 16 residues long. The variable domain in full, with the rest retrieved from reference TRBV7-9 and TRBJ2-5, is DTGVSQNPRHKITKRGQNVTFRCDPISEHNRLYWYRQTLGQGPEFLTYFQNEAQLEKSRLLSDRFSAERPKGSFSTLEIQRTEQGDSAMYLCASSLRSGGPQETQYFGPGTRLLVL.

The chain is built from TRBV9 and TRBJ2-3; D is perhaps TRBD2 (5 bases). Germline lookup yields CDR1 SGDLS and CDR2 YYNGEE. Trimming shortened V by 10 bases and J by 0 bases, and 12 bases separated the two germline ends. The CDR3 is made up of 13 amino acids. The CDR3 DNA sequence: TGTGCCTCCAAGCCGGGGAGCACAGATACGCAGTATTTT. Its translation: CASKPGSTDTQYF.

Only a few counts were recorded for this clone. The rearrangement uses TRBV7-9 and TRBJ2-6, with 8 bases lining up with TRBD2. The junction had 6 bases not matched to a gene; V was cut back by 5 bases and J by 0 bases. The germline V gene has CDR1 SEHNR and CDR2 FQNEAQ (reference sequence). The CDR3 totals 17 residues. CDR3 protein: CASSPDSGASGANVLTF. CDR3 nucleotide sequence: TGTGCCAGCAGCCCCGATAGCGGGGCCTCTGGGGCCAACGTCCTGACTTTC. The full variable domain, completed using reference TRBV7-9 and TRBJ2-6, is DTGVSQNPRHKITKRGQNVTFRCDPISEHNRLYWYRQTLGQGPEFLTYFQNEAQLEKSRLLSDRFSAERPKGSFSTLEIQRTEQGDSAMYLCASSPDSGASGANVLTFGAGSRLTVL.

This clone was picked up one time. V and J are TRBV10-3 and TRBJ2-1, with TRBD2 matching over 8 bases. Germline lookup yields CDR1 ENHRY and CDR2 SYGVKD. The CDR3 loop spans 14 amino acids. V was clipped by 2 bases and J by 9 bases; unmatched bases: 6. The CDR3 region is CAISEREGEFEQFF. CDR3 DNA sequence: TGTGCCATCAGTGAGCGGGAGGGGGAGTTTGAGCAGTTCTTC.

As regards this clone: This same CDR3 is encoded by further DNA sequences in the sample. V gene TRBV7-3 combines with J gene TRBJ1-5, with 9 nucleotides matching TRBD1. The CDR3 runs 15 residues. V gave up 5 bases and J gave up 1 base; unmatched junction bases: 3. Germline V gives CDR1 SGHTA, CDR2 FQGTGA. The CDR3 reads CASSPGTGSNQPQHF. The CDR3 nucleotides read TGTGCCAGCAGCCCGGGGACAGGGAGCAATCAGCCCCAGCATTTT.

This clone was picked up a small number of times. The rearrangement joins TRBV18 to TRBJ2-7, with D perhaps matching TRBD1 (5 bases). The V end lost 3 bases, the J end lost 5 bases, and 14 bases lay between the germline ends. This CDR3 comprises 14 residues. Germline values: CDR1 KGHSH, CDR2 LQKENI. This CDR3 is CASSPSRVEDEQYF. The CDR3 DNA follows: TGTGCCAGCTCACCGAGCAGGGTTGAGGACGAGCAGTACTTC.

V and J are TRBV29-1 and TRBJ1-1, with D unclear. This CDR3 region has 14 residues. V shed 5 bases and J shed 3 bases, with 16 bases lying between them. Germline CDR1 and CDR2: SQVTM and ANQGSEA. CDR3 nucleotides: TGCAGCGTTCGAACACGGTTGGCGGACACTGAAGCTTTCTTT. The encoded protein is CSVRTRLADTEAFF.

This chain uses TRBV29-1 with TRBJ2-2; TRBD2 matches at 7 bases. The CDR3 extends over 14 amino acids. Germline CDR1 and CDR2: SQVTM and ANQGSEA. The ends lost 5 bases at V and 1 base at J; junction bases unmatched: 4. The CDR3 coding sequence is TGCAGCGTTTTTGGGAGGGGGAACACCGGGGAGCTGTTTTTT. Its translation: CSVFGRGNTGELFF.

This rearrangement joins TRBV9 to TRBJ1-5, with TRBD1 as a possible D gene (6 bases). This CDR3 is built from 14 residues. The V and J ends lost 4 bases and 5 bases respectively, with 13 bases between them. Per the germline V gene, CDR1 is SGDLS and CDR2 is YYNGEE. The CDR3 DNA is TGTGCCAGCAGCCATACAGGGTTTGATCAGCCCCAGCATTTT. Translation gives CASSHTGFDQPQHF.

The chain has TRBV7-9 and TRBJ2-3; 7 bases line up with TRBD1. The CDR3 runs to 14 residues. V dropped 6 bases and J dropped 6; count of bases not matched to a gene: 9. Per germline, CDR1 SEHNR and CDR2 FQNEAQ (reference sequence). The CDR3 DNA reads as TGTGCCAGCAGGGGACAGACGGGCAGGGATACGCAGTATTTT. Protein sequence: CASRGQTGRDTQYF.

This clone was found a few times. The chain joins TRBV6-1 to TRBJ2-5, with TRBD1 as a possible D gene (6 bases). Germline V CDR1 and CDR2: MNHNS, SASEGT. The CDR3 is 14 residues long. Between the trimmed V and J ends, which lost 6 bases and 6 bases, there was a span of 17 bases. The CDR3 bases are TGTGCCAGCAGCTCGGGACACCTAATTCAGACCCAGTACTTC. Its protein product is CASSSGHLIQTQYF.

A single count supports this clone. The J gene is TRBJ2-5, the V gene TRBV18; 10 bases line up with TRBD2. J lost 2 bases, V lost 4 bases, and 7 bases had no gene match. The CDR3 is made up of 16 amino acids. CDR1 KGHSH and CDR2 LQKENI come from the germline V gene. The CDR3 DNA reads TGTGCCAGCTCACTTGCTAGCGGGAGTAAACAAGAGACCCAGTACTTC. Its protein is CASSLASGSKQETQYF.

DNA for the CDR3: TGTGCCAGCAGCCCCAGCGTCGGCGAGCAGTACTTC. Its protein is CASSPSVGEQYF. V usage is TRBV6-5 and J usage is TRBJ2-7; D gene ambiguous. V shed 6 bases and J shed 6 bases, with 12 bases lying between them. CDR3 size: 12 residues. Germline CDR1 is MNHEY and CDR2 is SVGAGI.

The gene calls are TRBV13 and TRBJ2-3, with TRBD2 as a possible D gene (5 bases). The CDR3 covers 14 residues. CDR1 is PRHDT, CDR2 FYEKMQ, per germline (reference sequence). V was cut by 5 bases and J by 1 base, with 10 bases left in between. CDR3 in amino acids: CASSPLAGTDTQYF. The CDR3 nucleotides read TGTGCCAGCAGCCCCCTAGCTGGCACAGATACGCAGTATTTT.

V is TRBV9 and J is TRBJ1-5; TRBD1 is a possible D gene (6 bases). The CDR3 extends over 14 amino acids. Germline CDR1 SGDLS, CDR2 YYNGEE. Trimming cost V 2 bases and J 4 bases, with 10 bases left between them. The CDR3: CASSVDSRNQPQHF. CDR3 coding DNA: TGTGCCAGCAGCGTGGACAGCCGGAATCAGCCCCAGCATTTT.

The chain employs TRBV12-5 and TRBJ2-2, with D perhaps matching TRBD2 (7 bases). The V gene lost 0 bases and the J gene lost 8 bases, with 13 bases spanning the gap. The CDR3 has 15 amino acids. CDR1 and CDR2 from the germline V gene are LGHNT and FRNRAP. DNA of the CDR3: TGTGCTAGTGGTTTGGTACAGGGACTAAATGGGGAGCTGTTTTTT. Amino acid sequence: CASGLVQGLNGELFF.

V and J are TRBV30 and TRBJ2-3, with D tentatively TRBD2 (6 bases). V lost 3 bases and J lost 8, with 24 bases in between. Per the germline V gene, CDR1 is GTSNPN and CDR2 is SVGIG (reference sequence). CDR3 length equals 16 residues. CDR3 coding DNA: TGTGCCTGGAGCCTACGGGGGAGAGCGCCCCGGGGTACGCAGTATTTT. This translates into CAWSLRGRAPRGTQYF.

The V call is TRBV6-5, the J call TRBJ2-7; 8 positions match TRBD2. This CDR3 is 16 amino acids long. CDR1 MNHEY and CDR2 SVGAGI come from the germline V gene. V was clipped by 0 bases and J by 4 bases; unmatched bases: 8. CDR3 nucleotide sequence: TGTGCCAGCAGTTACTCAAGCGGGAGTGCAGTTTACGAGCAGTACTTC. Translated: CASSYSSGSAVYEQYF.